Below, 22 T cell receptor beta chains from the same sample are listed, as sequenced in a study of monozygotic twins with inflammatory bowel disease. TCRdb reprocessed the 5' RACE reads, with one entry per CDR3 protein and no DNA. The sample table sets out approximately 200,000 distinct CDR3 sequences. The sample taken for sequencing was blood. The receptors here all came from a human donor with ulcerative colitis or Crohn's disease, or a healthy co-twin of an affected twin (not recorded which).

The chain combines TRBV15 with TRBJ1-2. The CDR3 extends over 12 amino acids. CDR1 is LNHNV and CDR2 is YYDKDF in the germline V gene (reference sequence). The CDR3 reads CATSRGPDGYTF.

This chain uses TRBV6-5 with TRBJ1-1; TCRdb reports TRBD1, a call that lacks DNA to check it against. CDR1 MNHEY and CDR2 SVGAGI come from the germline V gene. The CDR3 sequence is 16 residues long. The CDR3 sequence is CASSYSGQGRYTEAFF.

The genes are TRBV3-1 and TRBJ2-7; TCRdb's D call of TRBD1 is untestable without DNA. Looked up from germline, CDR1 is LGHDT and CDR2 is YNNKEL (reference sequence). This CDR3 has 16 amino acids. CDR3 residues: CASSHDRGHVRFEQYF.

V and J are TRBV5-1 and TRBJ1-6; TCRdb's assignment of TRBD1 cannot be checked, as there is no DNA. CDR3 length: 17 amino acids. Germline-derived CDR1 and CDR2 are SGHRS and YFSETQ. The CDR3: CASSLATGQGKNSPLHF.

The V gene is TRBV20-1, the J gene TRBJ2-7; no DNA is available, so the TRBD2 call from TCRdb remains unchecked. CDR1 DFQATT and CDR2 SNEGSKA come from the germline V gene (reference sequence). CDR3 length: 14 amino acids. CDR3: CSVDEDSKNYEQYF.

The gene calls are TRBV6-6 and TRBJ2-1; TCRdb returns TRBD2, unconfirmable since there is no DNA. Germline V gene lookup returns CDR1 MNHNY and CDR2 SVGAGI (reference sequence). This CDR3 is 14 amino acids long. CDR3 sequence reads: CASSFTGGDNEQFF.

The V call is TRBV5-1, the J call TRBJ2-1. Germline loops: CDR1 SGHRS, CDR2 YFSETQ. CDR3 size: 12 residues. The CDR3: CASSLAGWEQFF.

CDR3 sequence reads: CASSPEGVQGSGANVLTF. The rearrangement links TRBV4-3 to TRBJ2-6; TCRdb returns TRBD1, unconfirmable since there is no DNA. The CDR3 consists of 18 residues. CDR1 and CDR2 from the germline V gene are LGHNA and YSLEER.

The chain carries TRBV4-3 and TRBJ1-2; TCRdb proposes TRBD1, but this gene call is untestable without DNA. The CDR3 consists of 15 residues. Germline V gives CDR1 LGHNA, CDR2 YSLEER. The CDR3 region is CASSQDGGPIYGYTF.

This chain uses TRBV27 with TRBJ2-7. Germline CDR1 MNHEY, CDR2 SMNVEV (reference sequence). There are 15 residues in the CDR3. The CDR3 loop reads CASSLSGEFGNEQYF.

This chain connects TRBV6-2 or TRBV6-3 to TRBJ1-6; lacking DNA, the TRBD1 call made by TCRdb goes unchecked. The CDR3 is 18 residues long. The germline V gene has CDR1 MNHEY and CDR2 SVGEGT. This CDR3 reads CASSQHPITTHRDSPLHF.

The chain carries TRBV20-1 and TRBJ2-3; absent DNA, TCRdb's TRBD2 call cannot be checked. Germline CDR1 reads DFQATT; CDR2 reads SNEGSKA (reference sequence). The CDR3 extends over 14 amino acids. The CDR3 spells CSATSGPRSGTQYF.

This rearrangement joins TRBV11-2 to TRBJ2-7; TCRdb calls TRBD2, which cannot be checked without DNA. The CDR3 has 18 amino acids. Germline V gene lookup returns CDR1 SGHAT and CDR2 FQNNGV. CDR3 amino acids: CASSASRTSGSSSYEQYF. Variable domain in full (rest from reference TRBV11-2 and TRBJ2-7): EAGVAQSPRYKIIEKRQSVAFWCNPISGHATLYWYQQILGQGPKLLIQFQNNGVVDDSQLPKDRFSAERLKGVDSTLKIQPAKLEDSAVYLCASSASRTSGSSSYEQYFGPGTRLTVT.

The CDR3 loop reads CASSEVPPTSTGELFF. The rearrangement uses TRBV2 and TRBJ2-2; checking the TCRdb D call of TRBD2 is not possible without DNA. Per germline, CDR1 SNHLY and CDR2 FYNNEI. The CDR3 loop spans 16 amino acids.

This chain connects TRBV10-3 to TRBJ2-5; absent DNA, TCRdb's TRBD1 call cannot be checked. The CDR3 has 15 amino acids. CDR1 is ENHRY and CDR2 is SYGVKD in the germline V gene. CDR3 amino acids: CAISEPGQGGRSQYF.

The chain has TRBV3-1 and TRBJ1-2; TCRdb indicates TRBD1, and absent DNA this call remains unverified. Germline CDR1 LGHDT, CDR2 YNNKEL (reference sequence). This CDR3 spans 12 amino acids. The CDR3: CASSHYGDGYTF. Supplemented by reference TRBV3-1 and TRBJ1-2, the full variable domain reads DTAVSQTPKYLVTQMGNDKSIKCEQNLGHDTMYWYKQDSKKFLKIMFSYNNKELIINETVPNRFSPKSPDKAHLNLHINSLELGDSAVYFCASSHYGDGYTFGSGTRLTVV.

This chain connects TRBV15 to TRBJ2-7; TCRdb's D call, TRBD1, is unchecked because there is no DNA. CDR3 length equals 15 residues. Germline V CDR1 and CDR2: LNHNV, YYDKDF (reference sequence). Here the CDR3 reads CATSPVPGVSYEQYF.

The chain couples TRBV9 to TRBJ1-1. CDR3 length: 13 residues. The germline V gene encodes CDR1 SGDLS and CDR2 YYNGEE. The CDR3 sequence is CASSVVPNTEAFF.

The chain uses TRBV14 and TRBJ2-1; the TCRdb call, TRBD1, lacks DNA for checking. The CDR3 is 16 amino acids. The germline V gene encodes CDR1 SGHDN and CDR2 FVKESK. The CDR3 sequence is CASSPLEDRGQNEQFF.

The chain is built from TRBV29-1 and TRBJ2-1; TCRdb's assignment of TRBD2 cannot be checked, as there is no DNA. Germline CDR1 and CDR2: SQVTM and ANQGSEA. This CDR3 comprises 15 residues. This chain's CDR3 is CSVEDPGLAFNEQFF.

The chain carries TRBV7-2 and TRBJ2-2; checking the TCRdb D call of TRBD2 is not possible without DNA. CDR1 SGHTA and CDR2 FQGNSA come from the germline V gene. The CDR3 extends over 19 amino acids. The CDR3 region is CASSPSTSGGGLDTGELFF.

This chain connects TRBV10-3 to TRBJ1-1; TCRdb indicates TRBD1, and absent DNA this call remains unverified. CDR3 size: 17 residues. Germline V gene lookup returns CDR1 ENHRY and CDR2 SYGVKD. CDR3 protein: CAISDGRGVTMNTEAFF.